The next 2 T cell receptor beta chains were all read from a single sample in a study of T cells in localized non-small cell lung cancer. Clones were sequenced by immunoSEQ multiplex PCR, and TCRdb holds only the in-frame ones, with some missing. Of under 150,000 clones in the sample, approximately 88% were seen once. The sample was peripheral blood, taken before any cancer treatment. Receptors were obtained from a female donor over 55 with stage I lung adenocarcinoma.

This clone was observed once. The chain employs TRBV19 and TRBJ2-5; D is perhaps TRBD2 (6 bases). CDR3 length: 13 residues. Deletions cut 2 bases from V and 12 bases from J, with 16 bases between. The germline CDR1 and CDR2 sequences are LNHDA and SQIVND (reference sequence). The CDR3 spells CASSINVGGPKYF. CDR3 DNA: TGTGCCAGTAGTATAAACGTGGGAGGACCTAAGTACTTC.

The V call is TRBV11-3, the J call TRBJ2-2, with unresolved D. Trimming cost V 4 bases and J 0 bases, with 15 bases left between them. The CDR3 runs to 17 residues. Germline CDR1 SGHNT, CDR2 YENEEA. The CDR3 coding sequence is TGTGCCAGCAGCTCAAGGGCGGACCGTCCGAACACCGGGGAGCTGTTTTTT. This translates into CASSSRADRPNTGELFF.